This TCR beta chain was obtained from a study of cytomegalovirus exposure and HLA in healthy donors. Study at large: The roughly 110 validation repertoires matched the roughly 670 first-cohort repertoires in platform, a later analysis reported.

Germline V gene sequence: CDR1 SEHNR, CDR2 FQNEAQ (reference sequence). The length of the CDR3 is 11 residues. Concerning this clone itself: Germline and junction disagree at one end, which may indicate a read error.

The data were produced by immunoSEQ multiplex PCR, yet TCRdb's version contains in-frame clones alone and is incomplete. The table lists 65,000 to 75,000 clones, 94% of them singletons. The sequenced material came from PBMCs. The TCR was taken from a woman aged 18 to 35 in good health and CMV-seropositive. V and J are TRBV7-9 and TRBJ1-2; D is possibly TRBD1 (6 bases). The CDR3 loop reads CLEQGRDGYTF. In nucleotides, the CDR3 is TGCTTAGAACAGGGCCGGGATGGCTACACCTTC.